Shown below are 9 T cell receptor beta chains from a single sample sequenced in a study of cytomegalovirus exposure and HLA in healthy donors. The PCR ran on 60 Vbeta and 13 Jbeta primers. Libraries were prepared by immunoSEQ multiplex PCR; TCRdb keeps only in-frame clonotypes and omits some of them. The sample yields about 70,000 clones, around 73% seen once. What was sequenced was PBMCs. These receptor sequences come from a girl aged 5 to 17 in good health and CMV-seropositive.

The CDR3 nucleotides are TGTGCCAGCAGCTCCACAGGGTTTCGGTCACCCCTCCACTTT. It specifies CASSSTGFRSPLHF. The genes are TRBV28 and TRBJ1-6; tentatively, D is TRBD1 (6 bases). Germline values: CDR1 MDHEN, CDR2 SYDVKM. The V end was cut by 6 bases, the J end by 10 bases, with 16 bases between. The CDR3 totals 14 residues.

In its sample, this clone was seen once. The rearrangement uses TRBV29-1 and TRBJ1-2, with a weak D call TRBD1 (5 bases). Trimming removed 2 bases from V and 4 bases from J, with 8 bases in between. The germline gives CDR1 SQVTM, CDR2 ANQGSEA. CDR3 size: 12 residues. The CDR3 loop reads CSVEQGLYGYTF. CDR3 DNA: TGCAGCGTTGAACAGGGCCTCTATGGCTACACCTTC.

The V and J genes are TRBV11-2 and TRBJ1-5; no firm D call. This CDR3 has 16 amino acids. V lost 0 bases and J 2 bases, leaving 11 bases between the germline ends. Germline-derived CDR1 and CDR2 are SGHAT and FQNNGV. The CDR3 nucleotides read TGTGCCAGCAGCTTAGATGGACTCTCCCGCAATCAGCCCCAGCATTTT. Protein sequence: CASSLDGLSRNQPQHF.

The V and J genes are TRBV25-1 and TRBJ2-7; unclear D gene. The CDR3 totals 11 residues. The germline CDR1 and CDR2 sequences are MGHDK and SYGVNS. Trimming shortened V by 4 bases and J by 2 bases, and 3 bases separated the two germline ends. CDR3 in amino acids: CASSAAYEQYF. As DNA, the CDR3 is TGTGCCAGCAGTGCAGCCTACGAGCAGTACTTC.

The chain joins TRBV28 to TRBJ1-1, with 7 bases lining up with TRBD1. The length of the CDR3 is 15 residues. V dropped 5 bases and J dropped 1; count of bases not matched to a gene: 7. CDR1 is MDHEN, CDR2 SYDVKM, per germline. The CDR3 here is CASSPTGQPNTEAFF. The CDR3 region has the DNA TGTGCCAGCAGTCCTACGGGACAGCCGAACACTGAAGCTTTCTTT.

The J gene is TRBJ2-6, the V gene TRBV28; perhaps TRBD1 as D (5 bases). CDR1 is MDHEN, CDR2 SYDVKM, per germline. V lost 6 bases to trimming and J lost 2 bases, with 11 bases between them. There are 15 residues in the CDR3. The CDR3 DNA reads TGTGCCAGCAGCCAAGGGGATGCTGGGGCCAACGTCCTGACTTTC. It codes for CASSQGDAGANVLTF.

This sequence joins TRBV5-1 and TRBJ2-7; 8 bases are shared with TRBD2. The germline gives CDR1 SGHRS, CDR2 YFSETQ. CDR3 size: 14 residues. J lost 6 bases, V lost 5 bases, and 10 bases had no gene match. The CDR3 spells CASRAGGPQVEQYF. CDR3 sequence (DNA): TGCGCCAGCAGGGCGGGGGGCCCTCAGGTCGAGCAGTACTTC.

J is TRBJ1-1 and V is TRBV4-1, with 9 positions matching TRBD1. This CDR3 has 16 amino acids. The junction had 7 bases not matched to a gene; V was cut back by 4 bases and J by 1 base. Germline loops: CDR1 MGHRA, CDR2 YSYEKL. The CDR3 protein is CASSLITGGANTEAFF. The CDR3 coding sequence is TGCGCCAGCAGCCTGATTACAGGGGGCGCGAACACTGAAGCTTTCTTT.

The chain employs TRBV6-1 and TRBJ2-2, with 14 bases fitting TRBD2. The length of the CDR3 is 17 residues. Germline V CDR1 and CDR2: MNHNS, SASEGT. The J segment lost 4 bases and the V segment lost 4 bases, leaving 5 bases of the junction unmatched. The DNA of the CDR3 is TGTGCCAGCAGTGCAACGACTAGCGGGAGGGGCACCGGGGAGCTGTTTTTT. This gives the protein CASSATTSGRGTGELFF.